The rows below give T cell receptor beta chains drawn from one sample of a study of technical replicates of blood from several donors. The method was immunoSEQ multiplex PCR; TCRdb's version includes in-frame clones alone and lacks a portion of them. The sample holds tens of thousands of clones, approximately 95% seen once. Input material: T cells isolated from PBMCs. The receptor source for this set is a human donor in good health. CDR3s include the opening cysteine and the closing phenylalanine or tryptophan. Fields, in order: V gene, J gene, CDR3 length, D gene, clone size, CDR3 protein, CDR3 DNA. D genes are given only for firm matches. Clone size is not always given. Where it is, it says once, few, many or a class for expanded clones.

v_call: TRBV10-3; j_call: TRBJ2-7; cdr3_length: 15; d_call: TRBD1; clone_size: NA; cdr3_aa: CAISTSGDRGSEQYF; cdr3_nt: TGTGCCATCAGCACATCCGGGGACAGGGGCTCCGAGCAGTACTTC
v_call: TRBV10-3; j_call: TRBJ2-1; cdr3_length: 16; d_call: TRBD2; clone_size: NA; cdr3_aa: CAISSNSGSDYNEQFF; cdr3_nt: TGTGCCATCAGTTCAAATAGCGGGAGCGATTACAATGAGCAGTTCTTC
v_call: TRBV29-1; j_call: TRBJ1-4; cdr3_length: 13; d_call: TRBD1; clone_size: NA; cdr3_aa: CSAWDRHSEKLFF; cdr3_nt: TGCAGCGCCTGGGACAGACATAGTGAAAAACTGTTTTTT
v_call: TRBV11-3; j_call: TRBJ1-3; cdr3_length: 16; d_call: TRBD1; clone_size: NA; cdr3_aa: CASSLHRGDSGNTIYF; cdr3_nt: TGTGCCAGCAGCCTACACAGGGGAGATAGCGGAAACACCATATATTTT
v_call: TRBV11-3; j_call: TRBJ1-3; cdr3_length: 15; d_call: NA; clone_size: NA; cdr3_aa: CASSLTRLVGNTIYF; cdr3_nt: TGTGCCAGCAGCTTGACCAGGCTTGTTGGAAACACCATATATTTT
v_call: TRBV27; j_call: TRBJ2-7; cdr3_length: 15; d_call: NA; clone_size: NA; cdr3_aa: CASSLQTGSSYEQYF; cdr3_nt: TGTGCCAGCAGTTTACAGACAGGCAGCTCCTACGAGCAGTACTTC
v_call: TRBV6-6; j_call: TRBJ1-1; cdr3_length: 16; d_call: NA; clone_size: NA; cdr3_aa: CASSYLQDPLDTEAFF; cdr3_nt: TGTGCCAGCAGTTATCTACAGGACCCCTTGGACACTGAAGCTTTCTTT
v_call: TRBV29-1; j_call: TRBJ2-7; cdr3_length: 13; d_call: TRBD2; clone_size: NA; cdr3_aa: CSVGLAGPYEQYF; cdr3_nt: TGCAGCGTTGGGCTAGCGGGGCCCTACGAGCAGTACTTC
v_call: TRBV7-8; j_call: TRBJ2-3; cdr3_length: 17; d_call: TRBD2; clone_size: NA; cdr3_aa: CASSLGGGVIGTDTQYF; cdr3_nt: TGTGCCAGCAGCTTAGGCGGGGGGGTGATCGGGACAGATACGCAGTATTTT
v_call: TRBV5-6; j_call: TRBJ2-7; cdr3_length: 15; d_call: NA; clone_size: NA; cdr3_aa: CASSLLGQLIYEQYF; cdr3_nt: TGTGCCAGCAGCTTGTTGGGACAATTAATTTACGAGCAGTACTTC
v_call: TRBV4-1; j_call: TRBJ1-5; cdr3_length: 16; d_call: NA; clone_size: NA; cdr3_aa: CASSQDSHLGNQPQHF; cdr3_nt: TGCGCCAGCAGCCAGGACAGTCACTTAGGCAATCAGCCCCAGCATTTT
v_call: TRBV5-4; j_call: TRBJ2-6; cdr3_length: 14; d_call: NA; clone_size: NA; cdr3_aa: CASSLRAGANVLTF; cdr3_nt: TGTGCCAGCAGCTTGAGAGCTGGGGCCAACGTCCTGACTTTC
v_call: TRBV30; j_call: TRBJ1-1; cdr3_length: 13; d_call: NA; clone_size: NA; cdr3_aa: CAWGRSPNTEAFF; cdr3_nt: TGTGCCTGGGGGCGAAGTCCTAACACTGAAGCTTTCTTT
v_call: TRBV19; j_call: TRBJ1-4; cdr3_length: 15; d_call: TRBD1; clone_size: once; cdr3_aa: CASSTGQGGGEKLFF; cdr3_nt: TGTGCCAGTAGTACCGGACAGGGGGGAGGTGAAAAACTGTTTTTT
v_call: TRBV6-5; j_call: TRBJ2-2; cdr3_length: 15; d_call: TRBD2; clone_size: NA; cdr3_aa: CAIVGGLVNTGELFF; cdr3_nt: TGTGCCATTGTGGGAGGACTAGTTAACACCGGGGAGCTGTTTTTT
v_call: TRBV9; j_call: TRBJ2-1; cdr3_length: 15; d_call: TRBD2; clone_size: once; cdr3_aa: CASSPLAGIDNEQFF; cdr3_nt: TGTGCCAGCAGCCCTCTAGCGGGAATAGACAATGAGCAGTTCTTC
v_call: TRBV2; j_call: TRBJ2-2; cdr3_length: 14; d_call: TRBD1; clone_size: NA; cdr3_aa: CASRGQESAGELFF; cdr3_nt: TGTGCCAGCAGGGGACAGGAATCGGCCGGGGAGCTGTTTTTT
v_call: TRBV15; j_call: TRBJ1-2; cdr3_length: 15; d_call: TRBD1; clone_size: NA; cdr3_aa: CATSSLNRGSGGYTF; cdr3_nt: TGTGCCACCAGCAGCCTCAACAGGGGATCGGGAGGCTACACCTTC
v_call: TRBV7-9; j_call: TRBJ2-1; cdr3_length: 15; d_call: TRBD2; clone_size: NA; cdr3_aa: CASSLGTSAHNEQFF; cdr3_nt: TGTGCCAGCAGCTTAGGGACTAGCGCACACAATGAGCAGTTCTTC
v_call: TRBV11-2; j_call: TRBJ1-5; cdr3_length: 14; d_call: NA; clone_size: once; cdr3_aa: CASSLGRSNQPQHF; cdr3_nt: TGTGCCAGCAGCTTAGGCCGGAGCAATCAGCCCCAGCATTTT
v_call: TRBV29-1; j_call: TRBJ1-1; cdr3_length: 13; d_call: NA; clone_size: NA; cdr3_aa: CSVRREGGTEAFF; cdr3_nt: TGCAGCGTTCGGAGGGAGGGAGGCACTGAAGCTTTCTTT
v_call: TRBV10-3; j_call: TRBJ1-1; cdr3_length: 15; d_call: NA; clone_size: NA; cdr3_aa: CAISESARRGTEAFF; cdr3_nt: TGTGCCATCAGTGAGTCAGCGCGGAGAGGGACTGAAGCTTTCTTT
v_call: TRBV5-6; j_call: TRBJ1-5; cdr3_length: 15; d_call: NA; clone_size: once; cdr3_aa: CASSLLGVTGQPQHF; cdr3_nt: TGTGCCAGCAGCTTATTAGGGGTAACCGGGCAGCCCCAGCATTTT
v_call: TRBV6-5; j_call: TRBJ2-1; cdr3_length: 16; d_call: TRBD2; clone_size: NA; cdr3_aa: CASSYSSGSLYNEQFF; cdr3_nt: TGTGCCAGCAGTTACTCTAGCGGGAGTTTATACAATGAGCAGTTCTTC
v_call: TRBV25-1; j_call: TRBJ1-5; cdr3_length: 12; d_call: NA; clone_size: once; cdr3_aa: CASRDGDQPQHF; cdr3_nt: TGTGCCAGCAGGGACGGGGATCAGCCCCAGCATTTT
v_call: TRBV2; j_call: TRBJ1-5; cdr3_length: 14; d_call: NA; clone_size: NA; cdr3_aa: CASSGQISNQPQHF; cdr3_nt: TGTGCCAGCAGTGGACAGATTAGCAATCAGCCCCAGCATTTT
v_call: TRBV5-4; j_call: TRBJ2-7; cdr3_length: 14; d_call: NA; clone_size: NA; cdr3_aa: CASSLGQLSYEQYF; cdr3_nt: TGTGCCAGCAGCTTAGGACAGTTATCCTACGAGCAGTACTTC